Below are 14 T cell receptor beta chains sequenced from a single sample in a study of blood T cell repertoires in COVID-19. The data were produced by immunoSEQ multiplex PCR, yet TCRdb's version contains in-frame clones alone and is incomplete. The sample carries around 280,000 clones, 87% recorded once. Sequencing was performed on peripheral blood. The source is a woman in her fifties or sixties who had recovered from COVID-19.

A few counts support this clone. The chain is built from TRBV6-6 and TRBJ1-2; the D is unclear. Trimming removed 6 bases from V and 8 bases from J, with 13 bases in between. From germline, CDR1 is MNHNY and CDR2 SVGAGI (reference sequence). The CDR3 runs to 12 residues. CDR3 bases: TGTGCCAGCAGCCCCTGGGGAGTCGGCTACACCTTC. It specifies CASSPWGVGYTF.

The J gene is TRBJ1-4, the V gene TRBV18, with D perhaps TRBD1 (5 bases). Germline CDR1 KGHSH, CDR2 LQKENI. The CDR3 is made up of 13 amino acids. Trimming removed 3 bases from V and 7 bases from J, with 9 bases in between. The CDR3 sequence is CASSPGAPEKLFF. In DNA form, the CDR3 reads TGTGCCAGCTCACCTGGGGCCCCTGAAAAACTGTTTTTT.

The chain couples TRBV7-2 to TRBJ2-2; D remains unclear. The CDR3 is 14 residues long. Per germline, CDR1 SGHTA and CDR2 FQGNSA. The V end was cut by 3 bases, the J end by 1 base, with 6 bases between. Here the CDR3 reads CASSFSKNTGELFF. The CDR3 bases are TGTGCCAGCAGCTTTTCTAAGAACACCGGGGAGCTGTTTTTT. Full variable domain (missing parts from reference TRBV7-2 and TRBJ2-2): GAGVSQSPSNKVTEKGKDVELRCDPISGHTALYWYRQSLGQGLEFLIYFQGNSAPDKSGLPSDRFSAERTGGSVSTLTIQRTQQEDSAVYLCASSFSKNTGELFFGEGSRLTVL.

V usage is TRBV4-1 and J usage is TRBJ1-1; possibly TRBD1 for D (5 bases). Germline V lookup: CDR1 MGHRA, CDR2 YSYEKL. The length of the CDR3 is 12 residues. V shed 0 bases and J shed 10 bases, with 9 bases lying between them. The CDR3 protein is CASSQDVGGAFF. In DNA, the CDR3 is TGCGCCAGCAGCCAAGATGTGGGGGGAGCTTTCTTT.

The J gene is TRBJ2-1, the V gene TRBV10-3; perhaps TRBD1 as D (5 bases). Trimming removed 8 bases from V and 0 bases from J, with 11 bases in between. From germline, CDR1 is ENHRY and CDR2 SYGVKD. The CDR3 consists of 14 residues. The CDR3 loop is CAIGNRSSYNEQFF. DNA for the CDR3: TGTGCCATCGGGAACAGGTCCTCCTACAATGAGCAGTTCTTC.

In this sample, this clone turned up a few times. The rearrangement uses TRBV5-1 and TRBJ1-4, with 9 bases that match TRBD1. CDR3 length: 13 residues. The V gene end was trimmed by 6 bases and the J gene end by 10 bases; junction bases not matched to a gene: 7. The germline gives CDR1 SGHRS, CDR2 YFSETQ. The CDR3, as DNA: TGCGCCAGCAACCCGGGACAGGGTTCAAAACTGTTTTTT. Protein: CASNPGQGSKLFF.

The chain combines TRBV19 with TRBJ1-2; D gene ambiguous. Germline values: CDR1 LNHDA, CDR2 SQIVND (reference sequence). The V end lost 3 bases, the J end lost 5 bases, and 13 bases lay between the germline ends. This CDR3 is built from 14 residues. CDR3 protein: CASSIKGGIYGYTF. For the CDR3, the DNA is TGTGCCAGTAGTATTAAAGGAGGGATATATGGCTACACCTTC.

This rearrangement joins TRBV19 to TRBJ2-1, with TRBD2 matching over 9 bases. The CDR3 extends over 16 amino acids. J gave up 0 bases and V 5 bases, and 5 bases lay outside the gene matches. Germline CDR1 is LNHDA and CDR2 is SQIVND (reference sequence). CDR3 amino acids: CASSLLAGLSYNEQFF. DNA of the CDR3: TGTGCCAGTAGTCTCCTAGCGGGGCTCTCCTACAATGAGCAGTTCTTC. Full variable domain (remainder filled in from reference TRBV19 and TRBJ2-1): DGGITQSPKYLFRKEGQNVTLSCEQNLNHDAMYWYRQDPGQGLRLIYYSQIVNDFQKGDIAEGYSVSREKKESFPLTVTSAQKNPTAFYLCASSLLAGLSYNEQFFGPGTRLTVL.

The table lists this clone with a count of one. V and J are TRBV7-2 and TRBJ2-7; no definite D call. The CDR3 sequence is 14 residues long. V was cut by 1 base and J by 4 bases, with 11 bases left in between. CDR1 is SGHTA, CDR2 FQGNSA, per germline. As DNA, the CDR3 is TGTGCCAGCAGCTTAGGGGCCGTTGGGTACGAGCAGTACTTC. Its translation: CASSLGAVGYEQYF.

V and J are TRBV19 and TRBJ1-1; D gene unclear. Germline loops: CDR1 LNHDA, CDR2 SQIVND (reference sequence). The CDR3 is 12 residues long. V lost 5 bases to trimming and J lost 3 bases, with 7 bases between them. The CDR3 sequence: CASSLYDTEAFF. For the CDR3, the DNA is TGTGCCAGTAGTCTGTATGACACTGAAGCTTTCTTT.

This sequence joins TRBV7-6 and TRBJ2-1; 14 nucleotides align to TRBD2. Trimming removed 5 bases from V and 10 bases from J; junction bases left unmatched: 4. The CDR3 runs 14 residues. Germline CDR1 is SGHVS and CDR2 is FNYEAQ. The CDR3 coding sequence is TGTGCCAGCAGCCCTGGGACTAGCGGGGGCGAGCAGTTCTTC. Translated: CASSPGTSGGEQFF.

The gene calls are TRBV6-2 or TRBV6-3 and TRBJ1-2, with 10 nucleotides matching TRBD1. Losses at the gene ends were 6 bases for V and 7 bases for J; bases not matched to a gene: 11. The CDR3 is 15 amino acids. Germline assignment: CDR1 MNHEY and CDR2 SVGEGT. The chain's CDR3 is CASSRQGAGLSGYTF. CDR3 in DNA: TGTGCCAGCAGCAGACAGGGGGCAGGTCTAAGTGGCTACACCTTC.

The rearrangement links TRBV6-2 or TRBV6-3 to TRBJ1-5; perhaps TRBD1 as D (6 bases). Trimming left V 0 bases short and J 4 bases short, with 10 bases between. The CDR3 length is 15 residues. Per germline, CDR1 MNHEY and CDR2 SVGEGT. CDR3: CASSYSVDSNQPQHF. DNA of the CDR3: TGTGCCAGCAGTTACTCCGTGGACAGTAATCAGCCCCAGCATTTT.

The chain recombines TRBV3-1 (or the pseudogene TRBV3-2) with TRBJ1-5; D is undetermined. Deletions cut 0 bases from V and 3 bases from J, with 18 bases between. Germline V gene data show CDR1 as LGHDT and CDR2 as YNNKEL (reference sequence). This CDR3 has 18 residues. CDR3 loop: CASSQDRRREGFNQPQHF. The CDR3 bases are TGTGCCAGCAGCCAAGATAGACGGAGGGAAGGATTCAATCAGCCCCAGCATTTT.